The T cell receptor (beta chain) under discussion was sequenced for a study of control samples from healthy donors and cancer patients. Generated by immunoSEQ multiplex PCR, the TCRdb table keeps only in-frame clones and is missing some. The sample includes approximately 140,000 clones, around 94% seen only once; the top ten take over 10%. Germline lookup yields CDR1 KGHDR and CDR2 SFDVKD. With 3 bases clipped from V and 4 bases from J, the junction kept 10 bases outside the gene matches. CDR3 length: 17 amino acids. This clone was seen just once. J is TRBJ2-1 and V is TRBV24-1, with 8 bases fitting TRBD1. The sequence came from a man aged 35-49 years in good health. Source material: blood. The CDR3 is CATSDHQGAEGYNEQFF. CDR3 nucleotides: TGTGCCACCAGTGATCACCAGGGGGCAGAGGGGTACAATGAGCAGTTCTTC.